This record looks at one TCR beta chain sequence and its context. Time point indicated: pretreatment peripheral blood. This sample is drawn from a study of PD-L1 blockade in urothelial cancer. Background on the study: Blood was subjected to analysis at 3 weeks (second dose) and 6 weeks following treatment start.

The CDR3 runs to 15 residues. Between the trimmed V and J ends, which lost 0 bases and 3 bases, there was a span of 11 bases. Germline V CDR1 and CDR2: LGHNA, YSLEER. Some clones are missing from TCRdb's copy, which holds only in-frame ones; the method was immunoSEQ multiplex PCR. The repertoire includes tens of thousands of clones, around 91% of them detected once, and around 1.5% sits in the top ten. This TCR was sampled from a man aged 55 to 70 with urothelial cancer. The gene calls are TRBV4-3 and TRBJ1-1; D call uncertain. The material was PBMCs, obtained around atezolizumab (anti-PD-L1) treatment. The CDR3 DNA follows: TGCGCCAGCAGCCAAGAGATCGCGGTAGACACTGAAGCTTTCTTT. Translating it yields CASSQEIAVDTEAFF.